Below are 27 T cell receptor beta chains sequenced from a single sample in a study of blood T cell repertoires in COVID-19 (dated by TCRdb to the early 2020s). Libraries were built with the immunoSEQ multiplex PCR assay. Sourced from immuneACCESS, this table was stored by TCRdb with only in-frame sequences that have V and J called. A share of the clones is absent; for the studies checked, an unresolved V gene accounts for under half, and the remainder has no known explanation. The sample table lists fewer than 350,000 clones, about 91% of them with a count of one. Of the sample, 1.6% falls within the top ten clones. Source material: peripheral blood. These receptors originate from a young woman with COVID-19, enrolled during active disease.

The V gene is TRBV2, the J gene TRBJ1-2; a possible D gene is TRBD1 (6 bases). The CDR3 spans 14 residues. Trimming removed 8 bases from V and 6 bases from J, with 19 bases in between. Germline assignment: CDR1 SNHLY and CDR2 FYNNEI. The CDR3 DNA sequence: TGTGCCAGCGGGCGGGGGCCCTTAGGGGATGGCTACACCTTC. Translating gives CASGRGPLGDGYTF.

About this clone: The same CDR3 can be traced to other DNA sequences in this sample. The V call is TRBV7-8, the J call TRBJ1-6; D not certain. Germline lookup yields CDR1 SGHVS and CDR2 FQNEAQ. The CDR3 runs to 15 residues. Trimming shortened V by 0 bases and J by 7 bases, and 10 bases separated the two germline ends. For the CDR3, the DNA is TGTGCCAGCAGCTTAGCGGCGGGAAGGAATTCACCCCTCCACTTT. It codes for CASSLAAGRNSPLHF. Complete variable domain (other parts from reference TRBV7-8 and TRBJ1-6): GAGVSQSPRYKVAKRGQDVALRCDPISGHVSLFWYQQALGQGPEFLTYFQNEAQLDKSGLPSDRFFAERPEGSVSTLKIQRTQQEDSAVYLCASSLAAGRNSPLHFGNGTRLTVT.

CDR3 DNA sequence: TGTGCCAGCAGCGTAGGGGACTCCCGCTCTGGAAACACCATATATTTT. Protein product: CASSVGDSRSGNTIYF. The V call is TRBV9, the J call TRBJ1-3; D might be TRBD1 (5 bases). V lost 0 bases to trimming and J lost 0 bases, with 10 bases between them. The germline V gene has CDR1 SGDLS and CDR2 YYNGEE. This CDR3 region has 16 residues. Full variable domain (outside the CDR3, taken from reference TRBV9 and TRBJ1-3): DSGVTQTPKHLITATGQRVTLRCSPRSGDLSVYWYQQSLDQGLQFLIQYYNGEERAKGNILERFSAQQFPDLHSELNLSSLELGDSALYFCASSVGDSRSGNTIYFGEGSWLTVV.

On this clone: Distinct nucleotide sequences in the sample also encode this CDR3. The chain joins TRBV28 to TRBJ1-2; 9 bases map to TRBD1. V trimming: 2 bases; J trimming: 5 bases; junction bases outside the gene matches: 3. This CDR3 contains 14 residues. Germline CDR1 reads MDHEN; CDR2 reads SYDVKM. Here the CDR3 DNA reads TGTGCCAGCAGTTTAACAGGGGGCGGTTATGGCTACACCTTC. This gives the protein CASSLTGGGYGYTF.

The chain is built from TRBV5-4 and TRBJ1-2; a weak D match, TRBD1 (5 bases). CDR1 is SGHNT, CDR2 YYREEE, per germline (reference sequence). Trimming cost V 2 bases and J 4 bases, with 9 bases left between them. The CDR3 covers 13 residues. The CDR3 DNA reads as TGTGCCAGCAGCTTTAGCAGGGCCTATGGCTACACCTTC. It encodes CASSFSRAYGYTF.

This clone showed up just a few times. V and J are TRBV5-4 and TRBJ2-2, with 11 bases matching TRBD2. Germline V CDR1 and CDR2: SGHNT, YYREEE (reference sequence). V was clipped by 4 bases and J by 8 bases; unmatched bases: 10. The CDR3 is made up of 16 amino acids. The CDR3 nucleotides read TGTGCCAGCAGCGTCCGTTTAGCGGGGGGGCCGGGGGAGCTGTTTTTT. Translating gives CASSVRLAGGPGELFF.

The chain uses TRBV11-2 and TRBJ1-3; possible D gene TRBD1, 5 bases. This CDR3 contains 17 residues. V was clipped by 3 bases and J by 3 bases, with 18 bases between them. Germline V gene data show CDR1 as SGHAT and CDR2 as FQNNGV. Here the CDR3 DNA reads TGTGCCAGCAGCTTCGTGGGGCTTTCTGGAAGTGGAAACACCATATATTTT. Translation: CASSFVGLSGSGNTIYF. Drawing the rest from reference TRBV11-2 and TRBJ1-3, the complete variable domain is EAGVAQSPRYKIIEKRQSVAFWCNPISGHATLYWYQQILGQGPKLLIQFQNNGVVDDSQLPKDRFSAERLKGVDSTLKIQPAKLEDSAVYLCASSFVGLSGSGNTIYFGEGSWLTVV.

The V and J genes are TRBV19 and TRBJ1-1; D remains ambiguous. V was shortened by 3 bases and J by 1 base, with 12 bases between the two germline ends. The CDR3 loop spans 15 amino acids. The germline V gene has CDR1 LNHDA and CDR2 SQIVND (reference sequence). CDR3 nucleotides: TGTGCCAGTAGTATTTGGGCAGGCCCGAACACTGAAGCTTTCTTT. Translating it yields CASSIWAGPNTEAFF.

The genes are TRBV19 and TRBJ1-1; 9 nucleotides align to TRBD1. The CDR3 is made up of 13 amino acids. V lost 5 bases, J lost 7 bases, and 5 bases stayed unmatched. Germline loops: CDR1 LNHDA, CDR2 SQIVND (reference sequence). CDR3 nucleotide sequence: TGTGCCAGTAGTCACAGGGGGCATCTTGAAGCTTTCTTT. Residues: CASSHRGHLEAFF.

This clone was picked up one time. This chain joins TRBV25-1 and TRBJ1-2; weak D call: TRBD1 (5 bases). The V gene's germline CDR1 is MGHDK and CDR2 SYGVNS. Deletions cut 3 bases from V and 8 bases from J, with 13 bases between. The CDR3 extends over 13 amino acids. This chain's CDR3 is CASSESQGEGYTF. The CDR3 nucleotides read TGTGCCAGCAGTGAGTCCCAGGGTGAGGGCTACACCTTC.

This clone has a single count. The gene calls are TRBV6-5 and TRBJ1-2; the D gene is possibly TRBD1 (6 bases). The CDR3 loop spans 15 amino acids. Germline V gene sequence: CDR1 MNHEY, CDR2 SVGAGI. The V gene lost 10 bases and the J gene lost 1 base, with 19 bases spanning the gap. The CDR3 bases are TGTGCCACCGGAAGGGGGAAAAATCTTAACTATGGCTACACCTTC. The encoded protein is CATGRGKNLNYGYTF.

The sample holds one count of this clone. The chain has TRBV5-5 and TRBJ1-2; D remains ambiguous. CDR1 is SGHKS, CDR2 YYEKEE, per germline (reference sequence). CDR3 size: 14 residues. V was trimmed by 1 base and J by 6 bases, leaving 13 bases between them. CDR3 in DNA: TGTGCCAGCAGCTTGAATCGCGGAACCCATGGCTACACCTTC. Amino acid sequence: CASSLNRGTHGYTF.

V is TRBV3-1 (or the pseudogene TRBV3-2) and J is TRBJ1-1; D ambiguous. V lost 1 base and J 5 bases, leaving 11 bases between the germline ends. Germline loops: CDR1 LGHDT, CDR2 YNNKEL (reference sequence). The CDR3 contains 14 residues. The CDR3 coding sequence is TGTGCCAGCAGCCAAGTGGCGGAGAAAACTGAAGCTTTCTTT. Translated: CASSQVAEKTEAFF.

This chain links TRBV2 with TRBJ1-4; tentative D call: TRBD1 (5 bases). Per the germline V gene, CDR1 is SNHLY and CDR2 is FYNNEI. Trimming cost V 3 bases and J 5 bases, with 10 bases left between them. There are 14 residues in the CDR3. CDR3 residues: CASSDWQGNEKLFF. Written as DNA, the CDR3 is TGTGCCAGCAGTGATTGGCAGGGAAATGAAAAACTGTTTTTT.

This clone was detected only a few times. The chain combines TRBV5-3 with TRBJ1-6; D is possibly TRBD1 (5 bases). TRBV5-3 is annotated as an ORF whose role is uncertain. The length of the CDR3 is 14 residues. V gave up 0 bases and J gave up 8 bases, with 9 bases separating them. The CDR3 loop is CARSLGQNHSPLHF. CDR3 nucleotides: TGTGCCAGAAGCTTGGGACAGAATCATTCACCCCTCCACTTT.

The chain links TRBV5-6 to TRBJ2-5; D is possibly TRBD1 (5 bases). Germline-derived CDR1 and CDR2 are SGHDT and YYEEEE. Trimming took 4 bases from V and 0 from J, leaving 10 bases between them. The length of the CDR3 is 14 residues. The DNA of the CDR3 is TGTGCCAGCAGCGAAACAGGAGACCAAGAGACCCAGTACTTC. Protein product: CASSETGDQETQYF.

CDR3: CASSLDQRGAFGTGELFF. Here the CDR3 DNA reads TGTGCCAGCAGCTTAGATCAGCGGGGGGCCTTTGGCACCGGGGAGCTGTTTTTT. The chain carries TRBV7-9 and TRBJ2-2; 9 nucleotides align to TRBD2. V lost 1 base and J lost 4; bases outside the gene matches: 10. The germline V gene has CDR1 SEHNR and CDR2 FQNEAQ (reference sequence). This CDR3 is 18 amino acids long.

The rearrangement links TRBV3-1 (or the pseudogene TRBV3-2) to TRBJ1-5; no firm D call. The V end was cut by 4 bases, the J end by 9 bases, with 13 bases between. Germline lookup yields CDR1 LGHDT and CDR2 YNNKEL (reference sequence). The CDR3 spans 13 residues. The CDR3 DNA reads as TGTGCCAGCAGCCTAGGCGGACTCGGGCCCCAGCATTTT. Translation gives CASSLGGLGPQHF.

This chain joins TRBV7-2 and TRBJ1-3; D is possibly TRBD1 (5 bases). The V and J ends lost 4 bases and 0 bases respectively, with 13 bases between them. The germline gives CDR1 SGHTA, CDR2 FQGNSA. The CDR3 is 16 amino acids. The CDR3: CASSSMGQISGNTIYF. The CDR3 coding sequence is TGTGCCAGCAGCTCAATGGGGCAGATCTCTGGAAACACCATATATTTT.

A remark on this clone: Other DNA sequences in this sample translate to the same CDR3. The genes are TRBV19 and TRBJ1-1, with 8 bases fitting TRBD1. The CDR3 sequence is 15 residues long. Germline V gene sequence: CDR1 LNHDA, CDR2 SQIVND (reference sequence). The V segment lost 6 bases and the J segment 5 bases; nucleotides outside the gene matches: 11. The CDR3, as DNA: TGTGCCAGTAGCATAACCGGACAGGGAAATACTGAAGCTTTCTTT. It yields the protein CASSITGQGNTEAFF.

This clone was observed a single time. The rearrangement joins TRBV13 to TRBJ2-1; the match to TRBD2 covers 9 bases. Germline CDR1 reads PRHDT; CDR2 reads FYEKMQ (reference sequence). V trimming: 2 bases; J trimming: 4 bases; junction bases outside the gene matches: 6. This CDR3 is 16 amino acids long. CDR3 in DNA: TGTGCCAGCAGCTTACTCCTAGCGGGGAGTTACAATGAGCAGTTCTTC. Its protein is CASSLLLAGSYNEQFF.

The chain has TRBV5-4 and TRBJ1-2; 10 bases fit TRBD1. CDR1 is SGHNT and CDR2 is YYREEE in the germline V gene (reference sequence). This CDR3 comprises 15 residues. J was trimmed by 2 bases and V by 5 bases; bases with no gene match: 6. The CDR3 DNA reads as TGTGCCAGCAGTTCGGGACAGGGGCAGAACTATGGCTACACCTTC. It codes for CASSSGQGQNYGYTF.

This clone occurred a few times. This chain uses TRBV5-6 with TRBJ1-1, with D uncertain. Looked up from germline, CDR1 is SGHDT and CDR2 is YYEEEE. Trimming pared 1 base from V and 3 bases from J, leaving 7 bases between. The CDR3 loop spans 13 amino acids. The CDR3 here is CASSLWPYTEAFF. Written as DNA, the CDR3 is TGTGCCAGCAGCTTGTGGCCTTACACTGAAGCTTTCTTT.

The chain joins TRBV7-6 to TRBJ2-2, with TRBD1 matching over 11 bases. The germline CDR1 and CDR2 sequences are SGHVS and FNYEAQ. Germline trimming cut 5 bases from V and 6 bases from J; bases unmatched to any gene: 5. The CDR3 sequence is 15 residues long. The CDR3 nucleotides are TGTGCCAGCAGCGGGACAGGGGGGTCGGCCGGGGAGCTGTTTTTT. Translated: CASSGTGGSAGELFF.

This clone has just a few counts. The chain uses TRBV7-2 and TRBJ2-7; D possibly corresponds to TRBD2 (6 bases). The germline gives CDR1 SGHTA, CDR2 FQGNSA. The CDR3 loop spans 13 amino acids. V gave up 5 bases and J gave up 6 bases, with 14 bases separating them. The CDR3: CASSARLDSEQYV. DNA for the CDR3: TGTGCCAGCAGCGCCAGACTAGACAGCGAGCAGTACGTC.

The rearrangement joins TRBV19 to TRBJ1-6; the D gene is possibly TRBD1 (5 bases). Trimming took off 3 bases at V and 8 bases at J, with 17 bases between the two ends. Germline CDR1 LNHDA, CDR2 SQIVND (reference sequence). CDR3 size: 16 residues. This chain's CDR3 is CASSILGQGRDSPLHF. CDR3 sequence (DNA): TGTGCCAGTAGTATTTTGGGGCAGGGTAGAGATTCACCCCTCCACTTT.

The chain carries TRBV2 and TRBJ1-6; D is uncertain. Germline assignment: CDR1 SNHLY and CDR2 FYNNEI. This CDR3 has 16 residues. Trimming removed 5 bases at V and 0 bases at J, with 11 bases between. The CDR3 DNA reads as TGTGCCAGCAGTCAGTCTTCTAGCTCCTATAATTCACCCCTCCACTTT. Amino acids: CASSQSSSSYNSPLHF.